This TCR beta chain was captured by sequencing in a study of T cells after yellow fever vaccination. CDR3 length: 12 residues. The V gene lost 5 bases and the J gene lost 3 bases, with 7 bases spanning the gap. Study-level points and caveats: Primary-vaccination clones mostly resurfaced post-booster (about 96% CD4, just under 90% CD8). High-abundance clonotypes from the bulk population could contaminate FACS-sorted repertoires. Clonotypes found in both CD4 and CD8 compartments made up a small share.

There are a few counts of this clonotype. Its specificity is unknown. Using its own MiXCR run on the 5' RACE reads, TCRdb lists one record per CDR3 protein. The data contain approximately 300,000 distinct CDR3 sequences, under 15% of them singletons. This TCR came from a man aged 25-45 years who received the YFV17D yellow fever vaccine. The V gene is TRBV12-3 or TRBV12-4, the J gene TRBJ1-1, with a weak D call TRBD1 (5 bases). Sequencing was performed on CD4+ T cells sorted from PBMCs, taken 45 days after the yellow fever booster vaccination. CDR3 residues: CASSAGYTEAFF. CDR3 nucleotide sequence: TGTGCCAGCAGTGCAGGGTACACTGAAGCTTTCTTT.